A single T cell receptor beta chain is shown here with its context. This clonotype was seen a handful of times. Its recognized antigen is unknown. No much larger clone exists at a distance of one base, and base qualities are not known. The library was obtained by 5' RACE. TCRdb lists the instrument as Illumina HiSeq 2500. A second roughly 6 to 12 cycle PCR used a sample-barcoded 5' primer and a J-beta primer mix. Each TCR beta cDNA molecule received a unique molecular identifier from a template-switch 5' adaptor carrying 12 random nucleotides. Each sample yielded at least 2.5 million CDR3-containing paired-end reads. All of the RNA was converted into first-strand cDNA using the Mint cDNA synthesis kit, with a TRBC-specific oligonucleotide serving as the primer. All cDNA was treated with uracil-DNA glycosylase and then went through a first 18-cycle PCR with the universal primers M1SS and BC2_uni_R. Turning to the authors' computational methods: For normalization, 1 million high-quality reads were randomly selected from each sample, with every read carrying a distinct molecular identifier. Instead of being binned into consensus sequences, reads with shared molecular identifiers were discarded. MiTCR, run with a Q25 quality threshold and the strictest error-elimination algorithm, handled CDR3 identification, clonotype clustering and error correction. Lower-bound total TCR beta diversity was estimated with a nonparametric unseen species model using Euler transformation. TCRdb trimmed the raw reads at Q25, called clones with MiXCR and kept productive beta chains. Under each unique CDR3 protein, matching rows form one entry showing the most common genes and DNA. The V and J calls and clone size are TCRdb's, not the authors'. The sample has 1.5 million to 1.9 million distinct CDR3 sequences on record, roughly 43% of them singletons. The ten top clones hold around 4% of the sample.

The sample belongs to a study of blood T cells in healthy people across ages (dated by TCRdb to the mid-2010s). Regarding the research as a whole: Template switching captured roughly one uniquely barcoded TCR beta cDNA molecule per two T cells in model experiments. The study measured age-related changes in TCR beta repertoire diversity using deep sequencing normalized with unique cDNA molecular identifiers. Four age groups were formed from the donors: young (average around 15 years), middle-aged (roughly 38), aged (under 70) and long-lived (less than 85). To avoid experimental bias, donors of different ages were randomly spread across the sequencing lanes. For two donors (one aged 18 to 30 and one aged 80 or older), the study analyzed two additional independent replicas of 1 million unique cDNA reads from the same blood draw. Overall study results and their limits: Observed TCR beta diversity per million T cells fell roughly linearly with age, and a significant reduction was already apparent by age approximately 40. Compared with the aged group, more naive CD4+ T cells, fewer expanded clones and increased TCR diversity were shown by the long-lived group, suggesting age selection. There was a strong correlation between observed TCR beta diversity and the percentage of naive T cells measured by flow cytometry. Estimates of total diversity based on one million sequenced T cells were regarded as lower bounds and as underestimates. Bulk unsorted PBMC profiling prevented conclusive comparison of naive and antigen-experienced compartments. Because the CMV infection status of the donors was unknown, age-related changes in expanded clonotypes may potentially have been confounded.

The roughly 42 donors, aged about 6 to 100 years, were systemically healthy Caucasian individuals from Russia. Each donor gave roughly 9.5 milliliters of peripheral blood, collected into EDTA-treated Vacutainer tubes. PBMCs were isolated by Ficoll-Paque density-gradient centrifugation, with at least 6 million obtained per sample. Total RNA, at least 6 micrograms per sample, was extracted from PBMCs with Trizol reagent. The percentages of naive CD45RAhigh/CD27high T cells were determined by flow cytometry on a PBMC aliquot from every donor. Input material: blood. This TCR was recovered from a woman aged 18-35 years in good health.

The CDR3: CASSQLGLAGDSEQFF. The nucleotides read TGCGCCAGCAGCCAACTGGGACTAGCGGGAGATTCTGAGCAGTTCTTC. Recombination connected TRBV4-3 to TRBJ2-1, and 14 junctional nucleotides match TRBD2. From a lookup of the germline V gene, CDR1 and CDR2 are LGHNA and YSLEER. Here V drops 2 bases and J drops 9 bases, and the junction holds 6 bases not matched to any gene. Including the terminal cysteine and phenylalanine, the CDR3 comprises 16 residues. The DNA shown is the 48-base CDR3, in frame from base 1.